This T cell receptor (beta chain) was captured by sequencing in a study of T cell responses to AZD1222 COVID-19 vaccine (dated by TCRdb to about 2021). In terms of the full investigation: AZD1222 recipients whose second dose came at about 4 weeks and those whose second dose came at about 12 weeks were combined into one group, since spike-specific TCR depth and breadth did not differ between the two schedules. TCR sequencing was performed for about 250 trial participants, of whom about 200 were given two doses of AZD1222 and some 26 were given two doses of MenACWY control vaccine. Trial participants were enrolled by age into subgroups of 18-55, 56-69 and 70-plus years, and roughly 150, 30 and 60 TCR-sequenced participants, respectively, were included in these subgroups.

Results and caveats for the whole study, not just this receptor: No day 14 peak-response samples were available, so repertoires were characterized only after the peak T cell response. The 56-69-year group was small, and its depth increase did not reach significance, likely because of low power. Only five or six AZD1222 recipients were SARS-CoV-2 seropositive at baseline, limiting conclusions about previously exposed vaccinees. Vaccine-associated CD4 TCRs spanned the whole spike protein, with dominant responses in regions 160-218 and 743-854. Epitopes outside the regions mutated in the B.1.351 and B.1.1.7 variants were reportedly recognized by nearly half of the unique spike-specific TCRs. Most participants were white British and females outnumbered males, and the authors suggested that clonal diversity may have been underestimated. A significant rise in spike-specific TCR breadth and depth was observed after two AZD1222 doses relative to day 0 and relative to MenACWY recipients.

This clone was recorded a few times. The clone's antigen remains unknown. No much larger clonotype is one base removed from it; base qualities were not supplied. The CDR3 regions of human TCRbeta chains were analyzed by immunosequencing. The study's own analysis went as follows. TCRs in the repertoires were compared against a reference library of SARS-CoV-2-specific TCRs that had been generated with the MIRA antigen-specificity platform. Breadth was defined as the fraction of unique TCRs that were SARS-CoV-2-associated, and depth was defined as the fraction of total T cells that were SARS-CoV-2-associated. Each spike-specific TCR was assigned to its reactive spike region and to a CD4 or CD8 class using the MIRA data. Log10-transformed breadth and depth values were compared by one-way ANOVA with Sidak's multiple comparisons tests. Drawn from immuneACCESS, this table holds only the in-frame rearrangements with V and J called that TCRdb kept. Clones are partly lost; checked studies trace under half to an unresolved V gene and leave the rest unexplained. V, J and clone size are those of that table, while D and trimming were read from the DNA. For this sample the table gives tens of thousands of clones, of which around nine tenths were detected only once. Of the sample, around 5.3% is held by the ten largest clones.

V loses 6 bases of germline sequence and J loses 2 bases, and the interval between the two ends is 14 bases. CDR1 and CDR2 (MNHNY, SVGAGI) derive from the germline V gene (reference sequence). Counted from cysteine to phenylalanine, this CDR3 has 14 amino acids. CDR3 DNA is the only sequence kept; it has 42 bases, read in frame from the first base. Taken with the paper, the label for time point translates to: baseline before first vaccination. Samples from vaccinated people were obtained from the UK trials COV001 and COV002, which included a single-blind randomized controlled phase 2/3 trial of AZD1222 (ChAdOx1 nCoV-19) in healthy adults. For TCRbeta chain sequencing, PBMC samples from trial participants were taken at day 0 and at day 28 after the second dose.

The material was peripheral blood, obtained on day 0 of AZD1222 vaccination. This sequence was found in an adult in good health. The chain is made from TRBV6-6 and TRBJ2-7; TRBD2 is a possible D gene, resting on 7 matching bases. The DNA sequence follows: TGTGCCAGCAGAAACAGGGAGGGGACCTACGAGCAGTACTTC. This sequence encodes CASRNREGTYEQYF.